This TCR beta chain is drawn from a study of T cell responses to AZD1222 COVID-19 vaccine. Study findings and constraints: Only 5 or 6 AZD1222 recipients were seropositive at baseline. Reportedly, close to half of spike-specific TCRs are directed against unmutated variant regions. The donors showed a predominance of white British ancestry and of females, with possible underestimation of clonal diversity.

This clone has only one observation. The target antigen is unknown. The table came from immunoSEQ multiplex PCR; TCRdb's copy has only in-frame clones and leaves some out. The table shows 150,000 to 200,000 clones, with around 92% occurring only once. This sequence originates from an adult in good health. The specimen was peripheral blood, collected on day 0 of AZD1222 vaccination.

CDR3 region: CATSRAGTSGIEQFF. DNA of the CDR3: TGTGCCACCAGCAGAGCCGGGACTAGCGGGATTGAGCAGTTCTTC. The V and J genes are TRBV15 and TRBJ2-1; 13 nucleotides align to TRBD2. V trimming: 1 base; J trimming: 9 bases; junction bases outside the gene matches: 3. This CDR3 region has 15 residues. Germline CDR1 LNHNV, CDR2 YYDKDF (reference sequence). Drawing the rest from reference TRBV15 and TRBJ2-1, the complete variable domain is DAMVIQNPRYQVTQFGKPVTLSCSQTLNHNVMYWYQQKSSQAPKLLFHYYDKDFNNEADTPDNFQSRRPNTSFCFLDIRSPGLGDTAMYLCATSRAGTSGIEQFFGPGTRLTVL.